This T cell receptor beta chain was sequenced for a study of blood T cell repertoires in COVID-19. Original methodology: Cell counts per sample came from amplifying reference gene primers. Produced via immunoSEQ multiplex PCR; TCRdb's table is partial and in-frame only. V and J calls plus clone size are reproduced from that table; the DNA served to infer D and trimming. The sample contains about 250,000 clones, 83% of which appear only once. Trimming at V came to 5 bases and at J to 2 bases, leaving 6 bases not matched to a gene. Germline values: CDR1 LNHDA, CDR2 SQIVND (reference sequence). This CDR3 is 15 amino acids long.

V and J are TRBV19 and TRBJ1-5, with 7 bases that match TRBD1. This receptor was obtained from a middle-aged woman who had been exposed to COVID-19. The sequencing input was PBMCs or T cells enriched from blood (not recorded which). CDR3 coding DNA: TGTGCCAGTAGTGTTGGAGACAGGGGCAATCAGCCCCAGCATTTT. Its translation is CASSVGDRGNQPQHF.